The 2 T cell receptor beta chains in this list originate from one sample, sequenced in a study of blood T cell repertoires in COVID-19. TCRdb's copy holds only in-frame clones and misses some; the assay was immunoSEQ multiplex PCR. The sample includes about 260,000 clones, 88% of them seen just once. The sample consisted of peripheral blood. Receptors originate from a human donor in a cohort sampled during active COVID-19.

This clone was seen only once. This sequence joins TRBV6-2 or TRBV6-3 and TRBJ2-3; D perhaps matches TRBD2 (5 bases). The CDR3 is made up of 15 amino acids. The germline V gene encodes CDR1 MNHEY and CDR2 SVGEGT. V was clipped by 0 bases and J by 12 bases, with 19 bases between them. CDR3 amino acids: CASSYSFGVDFPQYF. In DNA, the CDR3 is TGTGCCAGCAGTTACTCGTTCGGGGTGGACTTCCCCCAGTATTTT.

Here the CDR3 reads CASSELSTGELFF. Written as DNA, the CDR3 is TGTGCCAGCAGTGAACTTAGTACCGGGGAGCTGTTTTTT. The rearrangement links TRBV6-1 to TRBJ2-2; no clear D. V shed 2 bases and J shed 5 bases, with 6 bases lying between them. This CDR3 region has 13 residues. Germline values: CDR1 MNHNS, CDR2 SASEGT.